This TCR beta chain is from a study of blood T cell repertoires in COVID-19. The wider study: Sample material is recorded as cDNA or gDNA derived from T cells, B-cell-depleted T cells, or PBMCs.

Cohort 3 donors counted as recovered after two negative PCRs, clearance, or resolved symptoms. The protocol was immunoSEQ multiplex PCR, while the TCRdb copy is restricted to in-frame clones and leaves out a portion. The sample yields over 250,000 clones, roughly 86% seen once. This clone has just one count. V gave up 5 bases and J gave up 3 bases; unmatched junction bases: 5. Looked up from germline, CDR1 is SGHTA and CDR2 is FQGTGA. The length of the CDR3 is 15 residues. Sequencing was done on a sample of PBMCs or T cells enriched from blood (not recorded which). The receptor comes from a woman in her sixties or seventies who had recovered from COVID-19. V gene TRBV7-3 combines with J gene TRBJ2-1; 9 bases line up with TRBD2. The CDR3 sequence: CASSVTSGRYNEQFF. The CDR3 nucleotides are TGTGCCAGCAGCGTGACTAGCGGCCGCTACAATGAGCAGTTCTTC.